Included here is one T cell receptor beta chain sequence, with context. These data are taken from a study of T cell changes during pregnancy in multiple sclerosis. Libraries were prepared by immunoSEQ multiplex PCR; TCRdb keeps only in-frame clonotypes and omits some of them. The sample includes under 70,000 clones, 75% to 95% of them seen just once. Germline V gene lookup returns CDR1 MDHEN and CDR2 SYDVKM. V lost 5 bases, J lost 4 bases, and 19 bases stayed unmatched. The CDR3 extends over 18 amino acids. The source is a female donor in good health, enrolled as a control in a pregnancy study. The source was peripheral blood, collected in the third trimester of pregnancy. The gene calls are TRBV28 and TRBJ1-2; 7 bases fit TRBD1. The CDR3 region is CASSTHTGAGKWGYGYTF. The CDR3 DNA sequence: TGTGCCAGCAGTACTCACACAGGGGCAGGGAAATGGGGCTATGGCTACACCTTC.